The 20 T cell receptor beta chains below all came from one sample that was sequenced in a study of OX40 agonist ivuxolimab in advanced cancers. Assay used: immunoSEQ multiplex PCR; TCRdb lists only in-frame clones, some missing. Here the sample spans under 100,000 clones, roughly 91% being singletons. The starting material was CD4+ or CD8+ T cells sorted from blood, obtained in a trial of the OX40 agonist ivuxolimab. All receptors derive from an adult with an advanced solid tumor such as melanoma, head and neck, liver or kidney cancer.

This chain joins TRBV30 and TRBJ1-5; no clear D gene. The germline V gene has CDR1 GTSNPN and CDR2 SVGIG (reference sequence). Trimming left V 1 base short and J 5 bases short, with 9 bases between. The length of the CDR3 is 13 residues. The CDR3 bases are TGTGCCTGGAGTGCGGGGTCCGATCAGCCCCAGCATTTT. The encoded protein is CAWSAGSDQPQHF.

The V gene is TRBV30, the J gene TRBJ2-1, with 16 bases lining up with TRBD2. This CDR3 region has 19 residues. V gave up 0 bases and J gave up 4 bases; unmatched junction bases: 9. Germline lookup yields CDR1 GTSNPN and CDR2 SVGIG (reference sequence). The CDR3 DNA reads TGTGCCTGGAGTGTACGCCCGGGACTAGCGGGAGGGGGGTACAATGAGCAGTTCTTC. It codes for CAWSVRPGLAGGGYNEQFF.

This chain joins TRBV7-9 and TRBJ1-1; D is unresolved. Germline values: CDR1 SEHNR, CDR2 FQNEAQ (reference sequence). CDR3 size: 13 residues. Trimming removed 4 bases at V and 1 base at J, with 7 bases between. The DNA for the CDR3 is TGTGCCAGCAGCTGGGAGGGGAACACTGAAGCTTTCTTT. Translation: CASSWEGNTEAFF. Supplemented by reference TRBV7-9 and TRBJ1-1, the full variable domain reads DTGVSQNPRHKITKRGQNVTFRCDPISEHNRLYWYRQTLGQGPEFLTYFQNEAQLEKSRLLSDRFSAERPKGSFSTLEIQRTEQGDSAMYLCASSWEGNTEAFFGQGTRLTVV.

The CDR3, as DNA: TGTGCCAGCAGCTCCGGGACTAGCGGGAGGGCCTACAATGAGCAGTTCTTC. Protein: CASSSGTSGRAYNEQFF. The chain carries TRBV5-4 and TRBJ2-1; 16 nucleotides line up with TRBD2. V lost 3 bases and J lost 2; bases outside the gene matches: 2. Germline CDR1 reads SGHNT; CDR2 reads YYREEE (reference sequence). This CDR3 comprises 17 residues.

The V call is TRBV18, the J call TRBJ2-5, with 11 positions matching TRBD2. The ends lost 6 bases at V and 9 bases at J; junction bases unmatched: 18. The CDR3 is 17 residues long. Germline V lookup: CDR1 KGHSH, CDR2 LQKENI. CDR3 DNA sequence: TGTGCCAGCTCCCTAGACAGAGAGCCGGGACTAGCGGTCCCCCAGTACTTC. Translation gives CASSLDREPGLAVPQYF.

The V call is TRBV4-1, the J call TRBJ2-4; D gene uncertain. Trimming stripped 3 bases from V and 0 bases from J, with 12 bases between. CDR3 length: 16 amino acids. The germline CDR1 and CDR2 sequences are MGHRA and YSYEKL. The chain's CDR3 is CASSQPNRGAKNIQYF. The CDR3, as DNA: TGCGCCAGCAGCCAGCCGAACAGAGGAGCCAAAAACATTCAGTACTTC.

The gene calls are TRBV5-8 and TRBJ1-5, with D hard to call. V shed 0 bases and J shed 0 bases, with 7 bases lying between them. This CDR3 comprises 15 residues. Germline values: CDR1 SGHTS, CDR2 YDEGEE. The CDR3 DNA reads as TGTGCCAGCAGCTTGGCCGGAGATAGCAATCAGCCCCAGCATTTT. Protein sequence: CASSLAGDSNQPQHF. The full variable domain, completed using reference TRBV5-8 and TRBJ1-5, is EAGVTQSPTHLIKTRGQQATLRCSPISGHTSVYWYQQALGLGLQFLLWYDEGEERNRGNFPPRFSGRQFPNYSSELNVNALELEDSALYLCASSLAGDSNQPQHFGDGTRLSIL.

V usage is TRBV4-1 and J usage is TRBJ1-3, with D unclear. Germline CDR1 MGHRA, CDR2 YSYEKL. V lost 4 bases and J lost 2, with 15 bases in between. The CDR3 has 16 amino acids. CDR3 residues: CASSPEDWVTGNTIYF. In DNA, the CDR3 is TGCGCCAGCAGCCCTGAGGACTGGGTTACTGGAAACACCATATATTTT.

The rearrangement links TRBV5-1 to TRBJ1-3; possible D gene TRBD1, 5 bases. V was trimmed by 5 bases and J by 2 bases, leaving 14 bases between them. The germline V gene encodes CDR1 SGHRS and CDR2 YFSETQ. This CDR3 spans 15 amino acids. The CDR3 DNA reads as TGCGCCAGCAGTCCACAGGCGACCCCTGGAAACACCATATATTTT. Translated, it gives CASSPQATPGNTIYF.

The chain couples TRBV5-4 to TRBJ2-3; 7 bases match TRBD1. Germline CDR1 SGHNT, CDR2 YYREEE (reference sequence). The CDR3 totals 15 residues. V shed 0 bases, J shed 2 bases, and the junction held 3 bases outside the gene matches. The CDR3 protein is CASSLEQGTTDTQYF. In DNA form, the CDR3 reads TGTGCCAGCAGCTTGGAACAGGGGACCACAGATACGCAGTATTTT. Using reference TRBV5-4 and TRBJ2-3 for the parts outside the CDR3, the full variable domain is ETGVTQSPTHLIKTRGQQVTLRCSSQSGHNTVSWYQQALGQGPQFIFQYYREEENGRGNFPPRFSGLQFPNYSSELNVNALELDDSALYLCASSLEQGTTDTQYFGPGTRLTVL.

This chain links TRBV11-3 with TRBJ2-2; TRBD1 is a possible D gene (6 bases). Trimming pared 6 bases from V and 1 base from J, leaving 9 bases between. The CDR3 totals 14 residues. CDR1 is SGHNT and CDR2 is YENEEA in the germline V gene. CDR3 amino acids: CASRVTGNTGELFF. In DNA, the CDR3 is TGTGCCAGCAGGGTGACAGGGAACACCGGGGAGCTGTTTTTT.

The chain joins TRBV6-1 to TRBJ1-3, with unresolved D. The CDR3 covers 14 residues. Trimming cost V 7 bases and J 1 base, with 11 bases left between them. From germline, CDR1 is MNHNS and CDR2 SASEGT. CDR3 in DNA: TGTGCCAGCAAGAGGCAGGATTCTGGAAACACCATATATTTT. Its protein is CASKRQDSGNTIYF.

V usage is TRBV9 and J usage is TRBJ1-5; 7 bases align to TRBD1. The V and J ends lost 3 bases and 0 bases, in that order; junction bases with no gene match: 9. The CDR3 runs to 17 residues. Germline CDR1 is SGDLS and CDR2 is YYNGEE. This CDR3 is CASSGGTESNSNQPQHF. Here the CDR3 DNA reads TGTGCCAGCAGCGGGGGGACAGAGTCTAATAGCAATCAGCCCCAGCATTTT.

The chain uses TRBV10-3 and TRBJ2-4, with a weak D call TRBD1 (6 bases). The germline V gene encodes CDR1 ENHRY and CDR2 SYGVKD. CDR3 size: 16 residues. Trimming removed 3 bases at V and 6 bases at J, with 18 bases between. CDR3 region: CAISDSRGDGGNIQYF. In DNA, the CDR3 is TGTGCCATCAGTGACAGCAGGGGAGATGGAGGAAACATTCAGTACTTC.

The chain is built from TRBV4-3 and TRBJ1-1, with D perhaps matching TRBD1 (5 bases). V lost 1 base to trimming and J lost 4 bases, with 22 bases between them. The germline V gene has CDR1 LGHNA and CDR2 YSLEER. The length of the CDR3 is 18 residues. CDR3 coding DNA: TGCGCCAGCAGCCAAGTGTGGGAGCGGGGGGATGGAAGCACTGAAGCTTTCTTT. Translated, it gives CASSQVWERGDGSTEAFF.

This chain connects TRBV25-1 to TRBJ2-1, with D perhaps TRBD1 (5 bases). V shed 4 bases and J shed 4 bases, with 8 bases lying between them. Germline-derived CDR1 and CDR2 are MGHDK and SYGVNS. The CDR3 is made up of 13 amino acids. In DNA, the CDR3 is TGTGCCAGCAGTGGGGCAGGGTACAATGAGCAGTTCTTC. This encodes CASSGAGYNEQFF.

The chain couples TRBV18 to TRBJ1-1; D ambiguous. CDR1 KGHSH and CDR2 LQKENI come from the germline V gene. CDR3 size: 15 residues. Trimming pared 0 bases from V and 2 bases from J, leaving 10 bases between. CDR3: CASSPPKGTNTEAFF. CDR3 DNA sequence: TGTGCCAGCTCACCACCGAAGGGCACAAACACTGAAGCTTTCTTT.

The chain employs TRBV18 and TRBJ2-2; D may be TRBD2 (6 bases). V was trimmed by 3 bases and J by 4 bases, leaving 18 bases between them. This CDR3 comprises 17 residues. In germline, CDR1 is KGHSH, CDR2 LQKENI. The CDR3 DNA reads as TGTGCCAGCTCACCCCTCGGTGGGGGGAGTCCCACCGGGGAGCTGTTTTTT. Protein: CASSPLGGGSPTGELFF.

The chain uses TRBV9 and TRBJ2-5; 7 nucleotides align to TRBD2. This CDR3 has 16 residues. The J segment lost 1 base and the V segment lost 0 bases, leaving 6 bases of the junction unmatched. Germline CDR1 and CDR2: SGDLS and YYNGEE. CDR3 nucleotides: TGTGCCAGCAGCGTAGCAGTGGGAGGGAGCCAAGAGACCCAGTACTTC. This gives the protein CASSVAVGGSQETQYF.

J is TRBJ2-7 and V is TRBV11-3; 9 bases fit TRBD1. V shed 5 bases and J 0 bases; nucleotides not matched to a gene: 5. Per the germline V gene, CDR1 is SGHNT and CDR2 is YENEEA. The CDR3 is made up of 15 amino acids. The DNA of the CDR3 is TGTGCCAGCAGCGCACAGGGGGCTAGCTCCTACGAGCAGTACTTC. Translation: CASSAQGASSYEQYF.